This T cell receptor (beta chain) was sequenced for a study of CD8 T cells in Susac syndrome. Sequencing of TCR beta drew on CD8+ and CD4+ T cells from blood. Healthy donors served as the controls. They were matched for age and sex. The TEMRA cells underwent FACS enrichment, while the CD8+ and CD4+ T cells underwent negative isolation. RNA, at about 0.45 to 1 ug, was reverse transcribed with random hexamers. Across 54 Vbeta and 13 Jbeta, immunoSEQ multiplex PCR amplified TCR beta CDR3. One entry per CDR3 protein results from TCRdb running MiXCR on the immunoSEQ multiplex PCR reads. The sample shows 150,000 to 200,000 distinct CDR3 sequences, just under 95% of them seen only once. Turning to this clonotype: The junction does not match germline at one end; this may be a read error.

The CDR3 has 15 residues. The source is a human donor in good health. The gene calls are TRBV12-3 or TRBV12-4 and TRBJ1-1, with D possibly TRBD1 on 6 matching bases. The sample consisted of CD4+ T cells from PBMCs. CDR3 residues: CTSTPLQGVSTEAFF. Written as DNA, the CDR3 is TGTACCAGCACCCCTCTACAGGGAGTGAGCACTGAAGCTTTCTTT.